One sample yielded the 19 T cell receptor beta chains listed below, sequenced in a study of control samples from healthy donors and cancer patients. The protocol was immunoSEQ multiplex PCR, while the TCRdb copy is restricted to in-frame clones and leaves out a portion. The sample contains under 65,000 clones, more than 70% of which appear only once. Sequenced input: PBMCs. The receptors shown here come from a woman in her sixties or seventies with lung cancer.

The chain couples TRBV5-1 to TRBJ2-1; D is ambiguous. V gave up 0 bases and J gave up 8 bases, with 3 bases separating them. CDR1 is SGHRS and CDR2 is YFSETQ in the germline V gene. This CDR3 comprises 11 residues. This chain's CDR3 is CASSLVDEQFF. The CDR3 coding sequence is TGCGCCAGCAGCTTGGTCGATGAGCAGTTCTTC.

This chain links TRBV18 with TRBJ2-4, with TRBD1 as a possible D gene (6 bases). Deletions cut 5 bases from V and 7 bases from J, with 21 bases between. The germline V gene has CDR1 KGHSH and CDR2 LQKENI. The CDR3 consists of 16 residues. CDR3 DNA: TGTGCCAGCTCAAACCGCTTAACAGGGAACGATAACATTCAGTACTTC. Translation gives CASSNRLTGNDNIQYF.

The chain joins TRBV4-1 to TRBJ2-5, with 10 bases matching TRBD1. Per the germline V gene, CDR1 is MGHRA and CDR2 is YSYEKL. V lost 3 bases and J lost 5; bases outside the gene matches: 6. CDR3 length: 15 residues. Here the CDR3 reads CASSQGTGDRETQYF. The CDR3 DNA reads TGCGCCAGCAGCCAGGGGACAGGGGACCGGGAGACCCAGTACTTC.

The V and J genes are TRBV3-1 (or the pseudogene TRBV3-2) and TRBJ1-2; 10 bases match TRBD1. The J segment lost 9 bases and the V segment lost 5 bases, leaving 21 bases of the junction unmatched. CDR1 is LGHDT and CDR2 is YNNKEL in the germline V gene (reference sequence). CDR3 size: 18 residues. CDR3 coding DNA: TGTGCCAGCAGCTACCTCAGTGGGCTGGGACAGGGGAAGCACAGCTACACCTTC. Its translation: CASSYLSGLGQGKHSYTF.

The chain employs TRBV5-1 and TRBJ2-3, with TRBD2 identical over 11 bases. This CDR3 comprises 17 residues. V was pared by 0 bases and J by 1 base, with 4 bases of the junction left unmatched. CDR1 is SGHRS, CDR2 YFSETQ, per germline. CDR3 DNA sequence: TGCGCCAGCAGCTTGGATGTTAGCGGGGGGGGCACAGATACGCAGTATTTT. Encoded protein: CASSLDVSGGGTDTQYF.

The chain is built from TRBV5-1 and TRBJ1-1, with 11 bases that match TRBD1. V lost 4 bases, J lost 3 bases, and 5 bases stayed unmatched. CDR3 length: 15 amino acids. Germline values: CDR1 SGHRS, CDR2 YFSETQ. DNA for the CDR3: TGCGCCAGCAGCCCCCGGACAGGGGGCTACACTGAAGCTTTCTTT. Encoded protein: CASSPRTGGYTEAFF.

The chain carries TRBV5-6 and TRBJ1-2, with 12 bases lining up with TRBD1. The CDR3 sequence is 16 residues long. V trimming: 3 bases; J trimming: 5 bases; junction bases outside the gene matches: 8. Germline CDR1 reads SGHDT; CDR2 reads YYEEEE. CDR3 region: CASSSAGTGGVYGYTF. CDR3 bases: TGTGCCAGCAGCTCGGCCGGGACAGGGGGCGTTTATGGCTACACCTTC.

This clone is a singleton in its sample. This chain links TRBV18 with TRBJ1-4; TRBD1 is a possible D gene (6 bases). From germline, CDR1 is KGHSH and CDR2 LQKENI. The V gene lost 6 bases and the J gene lost 4 bases, with 15 bases spanning the gap. This CDR3 has 15 residues. Here the CDR3 reads CASSPSGGRNEKLFF. For the CDR3, the DNA is TGTGCCAGCTCGCCCTCCGGGGGGCGTAATGAAAAACTGTTTTTT.

V usage is TRBV2 and J usage is TRBJ2-2; tentative D call: TRBD1 (6 bases). The germline V and J ends were trimmed by 1 base and 8 bases, with 17 bases remaining between them. CDR3 length equals 16 residues. Per the germline V gene, CDR1 is SNHLY and CDR2 is FYNNEI. The CDR3 DNA follows: TGTGCCAGCAGTGAAGTCCAGGGGAGAAAAACTGGGGAGCTGTTTTTT. It codes for CASSEVQGRKTGELFF.

In DNA, the CDR3 is TGCGCCAGCAGCCAAGCCGGGACAGGTCCCTACGAGCAGTACTTC. It yields the protein CASSQAGTGPYEQYF. The rearrangement uses TRBV5-1 and TRBJ2-7, with 8 positions matching TRBD1. V was clipped by 4 bases and J by 2 bases; unmatched bases: 8. The CDR3 sequence is 15 residues long. Germline V gene lookup returns CDR1 SGHRS and CDR2 YFSETQ.

The chain employs TRBV5-1 and TRBJ2-5; D remains ambiguous. The germline V gene has CDR1 SGHRS and CDR2 YFSETQ. The CDR3 spans 11 residues. V was pared by 9 bases and J by 2 bases, with 8 bases between. This chain's CDR3 is CATREQETQYF. CDR3 in DNA: TGCGCCACCCGAGAGCAAGAGACCCAGTACTTC.

V gene TRBV6-4 combines with J gene TRBJ1-3, with D tentatively TRBD1 (5 bases). The V end was cut by 3 bases, the J end by 0 bases, with 12 bases between. The CDR3 spans 16 residues. Germline CDR1 reads MRHNA; CDR2 reads SNTAGT. The CDR3 loop is CASSDAHRSSGNTIYF. For the CDR3, the DNA is TGTGCCAGCAGTGATGCCCACAGGAGCTCTGGAAACACCATATATTTT.

This chain connects TRBV4-1 to TRBJ1-4; D gene uncertain. Germline loops: CDR1 MGHRA, CDR2 YSYEKL. V was pared by 3 bases and J by 8 bases, with 10 bases between. CDR3 length: 13 residues. The CDR3 reads CASSHLLGEKLFF. The CDR3 nucleotides are TGCGCCAGCAGCCATTTACTGGGGGAAAAACTGTTTTTT.

This clone came up once. The chain links TRBV4-2 to TRBJ2-7; 13 bases fit TRBD2. V was pared by 0 bases and J by 5 bases, with 7 bases of the junction left unmatched. The CDR3 is 17 residues long. Germline CDR1 and CDR2: LGHNA and YNFKEQ. The CDR3 DNA is TGTGCCAGCAGCCAAGAGACTAGCGGGAGGCCCGGGGACGAGCAGTACTTC. Protein sequence: CASSQETSGRPGDEQYF.

The rearrangement links TRBV19 to TRBJ2-2, with 10 bases identical to TRBD2. Looked up from germline, CDR1 is LNHDA and CDR2 is SQIVND (reference sequence). The CDR3 length is 16 residues. V shed 7 bases and J 4 bases; nucleotides not matched to a gene: 9. The CDR3 sequence: CASTASGGPSTGELFF. The CDR3 DNA reads as TGTGCCAGTACCGCTAGCGGGGGTCCATCCACCGGGGAGCTGTTTTTT.

V usage is TRBV12-3 or TRBV12-4 and J usage is TRBJ2-7; TRBD1 is a possible D gene (6 bases). V was pared by 1 base and J by 4 bases, with 8 bases between. The CDR3 has 13 residues. The CDR3: CASSLGTEYEQYF. CDR3 nucleotide sequence: TGTGCCAGCAGTTTAGGGACAGAATACGAGCAGTACTTC.

The gene calls are TRBV5-1 and TRBJ1-2, with 7 bases that match TRBD1. The V gene end was trimmed by 0 bases and the J gene end by 13 bases; junction bases not matched to a gene: 9. This CDR3 is 13 amino acids long. Germline V lookup: CDR1 SGHRS, CDR2 YFSETQ. CDR3 sequence: CASSLGDRSRCTF. In nucleotides, the CDR3 is TGCGCCAGCAGCTTGGGGGACAGATCAAGATGCACCTTC.

This clone turned up a few times. The rearrangement joins TRBV5-6 to TRBJ2-5, with TRBD2 matching over 7 bases. The CDR3 totals 15 residues. Trimming took 3 bases from V and 2 from J; bases not matched to a gene: 7. Germline lookup yields CDR1 SGHDT and CDR2 YYEEEE. CDR3 DNA: TGTGCCAGCAGCTGGGGGGACTACCTTCAAGAGACCCAGTACTTC. Its protein is CASSWGDYLQETQYF.

The chain has TRBV5-1 and TRBJ1-2; D is unresolved. This CDR3 has 15 amino acids. Germline lookup yields CDR1 SGHRS and CDR2 YFSETQ. Trimming stripped 3 bases from V and 5 bases from J, with 17 bases between. CDR3 in amino acids: CASSSDGPGRYGYTF. DNA of the CDR3: TGCGCCAGCAGCTCCGACGGGCCGGGAAGATATGGCTACACCTTC.